This TCR beta chain was retrieved from a study of identical twins. This clonotype was observed a few times. The length of the CDR3 is 15 residues. Trimming removed 6 bases from V and 5 bases from J; junction bases left unmatched: 9. TCRdb re-called the 5' RACE reads with MiXCR, one entry per CDR3 protein. The sample yields more than 400,000 distinct CDR3 sequences, over 12% seen once. These data were also reused for a study on yellow fever vaccine responses in identical twins.

Sequencing was done on a sample of CD4+ T cells sorted from blood. This sequence joins TRBV12-3 or TRBV12-4 and TRBJ2-5, with 10 bases lining up with TRBD2. The TCR originated in a woman in her late teens or twenties in good health. CDR3 residues: CASRLAGAGWETQYF. The CDR3 DNA follows: TGTGCCAGCAGGCTAGCGGGAGCAGGTTGGGAGACCCAGTACTTC.